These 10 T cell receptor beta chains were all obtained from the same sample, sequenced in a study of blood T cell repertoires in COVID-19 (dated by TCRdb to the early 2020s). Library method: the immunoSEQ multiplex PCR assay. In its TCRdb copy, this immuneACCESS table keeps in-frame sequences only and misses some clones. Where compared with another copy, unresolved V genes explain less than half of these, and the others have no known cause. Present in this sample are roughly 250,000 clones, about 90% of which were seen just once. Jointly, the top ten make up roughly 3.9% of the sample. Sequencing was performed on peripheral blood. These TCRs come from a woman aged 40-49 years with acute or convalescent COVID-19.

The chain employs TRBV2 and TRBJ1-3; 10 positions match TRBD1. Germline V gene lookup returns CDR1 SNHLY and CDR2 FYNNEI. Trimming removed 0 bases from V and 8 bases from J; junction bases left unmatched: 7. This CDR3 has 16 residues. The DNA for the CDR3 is TGTGCCAGCAGTGAAGCACGGGACAGGGGTGTACACACCATATATTTT. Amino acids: CASSEARDRGVHTIYF.

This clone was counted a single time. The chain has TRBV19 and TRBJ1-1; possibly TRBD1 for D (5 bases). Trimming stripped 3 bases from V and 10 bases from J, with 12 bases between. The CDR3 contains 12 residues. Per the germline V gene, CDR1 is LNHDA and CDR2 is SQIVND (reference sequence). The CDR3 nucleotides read TGTGCCAGTAGTATGCAGGGTCTGGTAGCTTTCTTT. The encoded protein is CASSMQGLVAFF.

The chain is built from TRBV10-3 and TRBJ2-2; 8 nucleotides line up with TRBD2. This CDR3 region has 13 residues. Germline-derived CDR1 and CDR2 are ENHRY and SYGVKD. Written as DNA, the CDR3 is TGTGCTAACAGCGGGGGTAACACCGGGGAGCTGTTTTTT. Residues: CANSGGNTGELFF.

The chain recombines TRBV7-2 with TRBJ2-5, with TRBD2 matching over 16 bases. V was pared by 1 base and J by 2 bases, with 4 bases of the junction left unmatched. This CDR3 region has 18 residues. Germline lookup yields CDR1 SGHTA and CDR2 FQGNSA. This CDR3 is CASSLGPGLAGGQETQYF. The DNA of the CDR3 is TGTGCCAGCAGCTTAGGGCCGGGACTAGCGGGGGGGCAAGAGACCCAGTACTTC.

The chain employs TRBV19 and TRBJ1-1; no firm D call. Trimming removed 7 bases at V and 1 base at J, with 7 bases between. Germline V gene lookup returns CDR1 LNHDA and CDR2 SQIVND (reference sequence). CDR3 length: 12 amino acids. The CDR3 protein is CASTDWNTEAFF. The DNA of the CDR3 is TGTGCCAGTACAGATTGGAACACTGAAGCTTTCTTT. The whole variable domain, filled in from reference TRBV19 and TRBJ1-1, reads DGGITQSPKYLFRKEGQNVTLSCEQNLNHDAMYWYRQDPGQGLRLIYYSQIVNDFQKGDIAEGYSVSREKKESFPLTVTSAQKNPTAFYLCASTDWNTEAFFGQGTRLTVV.

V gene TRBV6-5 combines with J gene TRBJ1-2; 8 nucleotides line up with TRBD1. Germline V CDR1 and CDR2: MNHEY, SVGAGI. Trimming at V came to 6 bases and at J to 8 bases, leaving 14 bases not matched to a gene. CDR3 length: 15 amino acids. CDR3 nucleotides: TGTGCCAGCAGGGAGCGGGGACAGGCGCTTCGGGGCTACACCTTC. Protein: CASRERGQALRGYTF.

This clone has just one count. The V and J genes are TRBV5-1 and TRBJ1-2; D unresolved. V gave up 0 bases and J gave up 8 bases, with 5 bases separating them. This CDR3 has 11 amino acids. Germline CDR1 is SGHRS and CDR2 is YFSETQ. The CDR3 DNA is TGCGCCAGCAGCTTGGATCAGGGCTACACCTTC. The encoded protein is CASSLDQGYTF.

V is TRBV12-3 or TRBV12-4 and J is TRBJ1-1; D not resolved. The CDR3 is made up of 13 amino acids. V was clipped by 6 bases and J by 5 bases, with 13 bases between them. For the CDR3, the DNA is TGTGCCAGCAGCAATCGGGGTTCGACTGAAGCTTTCTTT. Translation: CASSNRGSTEAFF.

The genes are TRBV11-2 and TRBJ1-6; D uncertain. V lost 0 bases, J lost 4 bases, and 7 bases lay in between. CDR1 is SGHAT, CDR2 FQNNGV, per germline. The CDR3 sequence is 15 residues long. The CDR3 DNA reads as TGTGCCAGCAGCTTAGAGGCAGGATATAATTCACCCCTCCACTTT. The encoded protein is CASSLEAGYNSPLHF. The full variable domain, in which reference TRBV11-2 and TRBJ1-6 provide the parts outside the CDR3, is EAGVAQSPRYKIIEKRQSVAFWCNPISGHATLYWYQQILGQGPKLLIQFQNNGVVDDSQLPKDRFSAERLKGVDSTLKIQPAKLEDSAVYLCASSLEAGYNSPLHFGNGTRLTVT.

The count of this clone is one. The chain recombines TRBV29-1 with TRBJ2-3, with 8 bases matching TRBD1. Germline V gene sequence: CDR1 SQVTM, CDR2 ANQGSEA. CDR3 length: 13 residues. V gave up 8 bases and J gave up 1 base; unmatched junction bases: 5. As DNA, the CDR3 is TGCAGCATAGGACAGGGACGCACAGATACGCAGTATTTT. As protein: CSIGQGRTDTQYF.